These 5 T cell receptor beta chains share one sample of origin, sequenced in a study of vaccination effects on CD4 cells after COVID-19. The authors isolated CD4+ T cells after 9 to 10 days of culture. Participants were given two doses of BNT162b2 or mRNA-1273 vaccine. Profiled with immunoSEQ multiplex PCR; TCRdb holds only in-frame clones, not every one. The sample lists approximately 30,000 clones, about 67% occurring once. These receptors have no known antigen. This specimen was CD4+ T cells from PBMCs cultured without peptide, taken after COVID-19 vaccination. The receptors come from a human donor who received a COVID-19 vaccine.

This chain connects TRBV19 to TRBJ1-5; 8 bases agree with TRBD1. There are 13 residues in the CDR3. Germline V gene data show CDR1 as LNHDA and CDR2 as SQIVND (reference sequence). V lost 10 bases, J lost 7 bases, and 9 bases stayed unmatched. CDR3 sequence: CATTDRVGQPQHF. The CDR3 DNA follows: TGTGCCACCACGGACAGGGTCGGGCAGCCCCAGCATTTT.

The V call is TRBV5-1, the J call TRBJ2-3; either TRBD1 or TRBD2 may supply D (5 bases each). The CDR3 has 17 amino acids. The V gene lost 7 bases and the J gene lost 2 bases, with 23 bases spanning the gap. Per germline, CDR1 SGHRS and CDR2 YFSETQ. As DNA, the CDR3 is TGCGCCAGCCAAACGGGAATGCTTTTCGGGGCCACAGATACGCAGTATTTT. Encoded protein: CASQTGMLFGATDTQYF. The whole variable domain, remainder taken from reference TRBV5-1 and TRBJ2-3, is KAGVTQTPRYLIKTRGQQVTLSCSPISGHRSVSWYQQTPGQGLQFLFEYFSETQRNKGNFPGRFSGRQFSNSRSEMNVSTLELGDSALYLCASQTGMLFGATDTQYFGPGTRLTVL.

The chain carries TRBV4-2 and TRBJ1-4, with D tentatively TRBD1 (6 bases). From germline, CDR1 is LGHNA and CDR2 YNFKEQ. The CDR3 length is 14 residues. V lost 8 bases and J lost 6, with 16 bases in between. In nucleotides, the CDR3 is TGTGCCAGCGGGCCGGGGGGGCGAGATGAAAAACTGTTTTTT. This encodes CASGPGGRDEKLFF.

This clone came up a few times. The chain is built from TRBV5-1 and TRBJ1-2, with TRBD1 identical over 10 bases. CDR3 length: 15 amino acids. Germline V gene sequence: CDR1 SGHRS, CDR2 YFSETQ. Unmatched junction bases numbered 6, after V lost 0 bases and J lost 7 bases. DNA for the CDR3: TGCGCCAGCAGCTTGGCCAGACAGGGGGCAGGTGGCTACACCTTC. Amino acid sequence: CASSLARQGAGGYTF.

The J gene is TRBJ2-1, the V gene TRBV3-1 (or the pseudogene TRBV3-2); 11 bases match TRBD2. J gave up 2 bases and V 5 bases, and 11 bases lay outside the gene matches. This CDR3 has 18 amino acids. Germline CDR1 reads LGHDT; CDR2 reads YNNKEL (reference sequence). In nucleotides, the CDR3 is TGTGCCAGCAGCATACCAACCCTGGGACTAGCGGCCTACAATGAGCAGTTCTTC. Its protein is CASSIPTLGLAAYNEQFF.